This note documents a single T cell receptor beta chain sequence. Antigen unknown. These data come from a study of vaccination effects on CD4 cells after COVID-19. CDR1 LNHNV and CDR2 YYDKDF come from the germline V gene (reference sequence). CDR3 length equals 13 residues. TCRdb's copy holds only in-frame clones and misses some; the assay was immunoSEQ multiplex PCR. The data show 35,000 to 40,000 clones, with approximately 84% seen just once and around 2% held by the top ten. Within the ViraFEST assay, antigen-specific CD4+ T cells underwent expansion with viral peptide pools prior to sequencing. Cells that had been cultured for 10 days were the source of isolated CD4+ T cells. Participants each got two BNT162b2 or mRNA-1273 vaccine doses. Half of the medium was exchanged for IL-2 medium on both days 3 and 7.

The TCR was taken from a human donor who received a COVID-19 vaccine. Some clones in this sample may be carry-over from other donors' samples. This chain uses TRBV15 with TRBJ1-3; tentative D call: TRBD1 (5 bases). The material was CD4+ T cells from PBMCs cultured with HCoV-NL63 spike peptides, obtained after COVID-19 vaccination. CDR3 DNA sequence: TGTGCGACCCGGGGCCGCTCTGGAAACACCATATATTTT. Its translation is CATRGRSGNTIYF.